This T cell receptor beta chain was sequenced in a study of CD8 T cells in ankylosing spondylitis. This clonotype appeared many times. As yet, its antigen is unknown. This CDR3 has 17 residues. From germline, CDR1 is SGHRS and CDR2 YFSETQ. Losses at the gene ends were 3 bases for V and 2 bases for J; bases not matched to a gene: 7. TCRdb used MiXCR to reprocess the 5' RACE reads, holding one entry per CDR3 protein. Of approximately 540,000 distinct CDR3 sequences listed, about an eighth were seen once; the top ten hold 6.8%. General observations from the study: For ankylosing spondylitis blood, a TCR beta motif of several highly homologous variants appeared characteristic. Disease-associated clonotypes exhibited CD8+ identity and were relatively infrequent in peripheral blood.

The sample taken for sequencing was blood, either unsorted or a sorted T cell fraction (not recorded which). This sequence was found in a male donor with ankylosing spondylitis. The rearrangement links TRBV5-1 to TRBJ2-3; 12 nucleotides agree with TRBD2. In DNA form, the CDR3 reads TGCGCCAGCAGCTCCCTAGGACTAGCGGGACTCACAGATACGCAGTATTTT. Translating gives CASSSLGLAGLTDTQYF.